The rows below give T cell receptor beta chains drawn from one sample of a study of shared clonotypes between healthy human individuals. Data came from immunoSEQ multiplex PCR; TCRdb stores just in-frame clones and leaves some out. Here the sample spans more than 900,000 clones, about four fifths being singletons. Specimen: memory CD4+ T cells from PBMCs. The receptors originated from a man aged 18 to 29 in good health. Some clones in this sample may be carry-over from other donors' samples. Each CDR3 is given with its conserved first and last residue. The order of the fields is clone size, V gene, CDR3 length, CDR3 protein. The listing skips clone size in some rows; elsewhere it reads once, few, many or a size class.

.	TRBV18	16	CASSPQGPISNQPQHF
.	TRBV28	14	CASSIRTANYGYTF
.	TRBV5-1	14	CASSPSTGTDTQYF
.	TRBV28	14	CASSLFQSNQPQHF
.	TRBV6-6	16	CASSSNFGGRTGELFF
once	TRBV28	16	CASRRRFEDYAYEQYF
.	TRBV5-6	13	CASSSTGRDEQYF
.	TRBV7-6	18	CASSAGGLAEKGRYEQYF
once	TRBV6-1	15	CASRSDFIQGTEAFF
once	TRBV7-8	13	CASSPRTGTEAFF
.	TRBV18	18	CASSPLAGGFTSTDTQYF
many	TRBV7-2	14	CASSLVVGRDGYTF